This T cell receptor beta chain was captured by sequencing in a study of STAT5B mutations in CD4+ large granular lymphocyte leukemia. Overall study findings and caveats: Higher CD4+ than CD8+ T-LGLL clonality might reflect small sample size.

Only in-frame clones appear in the TCRdb table, and some are missing; sequencing was by immunoSEQ multiplex PCR. In the table there are 30,000 to 35,000 clones, around 63% of which are singletons. In this sample, this clone is medium-sized. The antigen is undetermined. Germline V gene data show CDR1 as SGHTS and CDR2 as YDEGEE. The CDR3 loop spans 13 amino acids. V was pared by 4 bases and J by 6 bases, with 6 bases of the junction left unmatched. The chain uses TRBV5-8 and TRBJ2-7; 8 bases agree with TRBD1. The sample consisted of CD4+ T cells from blood buffy coats. The origin of this receptor is a human donor in good health. The CDR3 DNA reads TGTGCCAGCAGCCAAGGGACAGGCCGCGAGCAGTACTTC. Translation gives CASSQGTGREQYF.